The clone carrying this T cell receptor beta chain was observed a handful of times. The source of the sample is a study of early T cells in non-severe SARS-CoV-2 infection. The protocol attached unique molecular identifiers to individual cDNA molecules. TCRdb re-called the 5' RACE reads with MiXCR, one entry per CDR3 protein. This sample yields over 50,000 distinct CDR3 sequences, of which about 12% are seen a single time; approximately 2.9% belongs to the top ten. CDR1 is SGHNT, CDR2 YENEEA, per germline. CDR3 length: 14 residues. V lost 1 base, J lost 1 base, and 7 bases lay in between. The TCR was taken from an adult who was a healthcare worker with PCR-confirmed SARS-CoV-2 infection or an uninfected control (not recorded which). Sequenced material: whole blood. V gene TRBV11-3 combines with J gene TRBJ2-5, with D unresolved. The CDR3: CASSLATTQETQYF. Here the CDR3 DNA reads TGTGCCAGCAGCTTAGCTACAACCCAAGAGACCCAGTACTTC.